This TCR beta chain was observed in a study of T cell repertoires in cytomegalovirus infection. As for the study in general: In the study, CMV epitopes included recently identified HLA-C-restricted and well-studied HLA-B-restricted ones. Public TCR beta signatures indicated both CMV infection and matching HLA type. Regarding the study as a whole: Based on cumulative public TCR beta family frequency, carriers of CMV plus the relevant HLA were identified.

CDR1 and CDR2 (germline): DFQATT, SNEGSKA (reference sequence). With 7 bases removed from V and 6 bases from J, the gap between germline ends came to 16 bases. This CDR3 spans 13 amino acids. In its sample, this clonotype was seen a few times. Its matching antigen is unknown. One entry per CDR3 protein, called by TCRdb with MiXCR from the reads. Counted here are approximately 1,000,000 distinct CDR3 sequences, roughly 30% occurring once; the ten biggest clones make up 10% to 15%. The sequencing used cultured CD8+ T cells from PBMCs, collected from culture after CMV antigen stimulation. This chain links TRBV20-1 with TRBJ2-1; a possible D gene is TRBD2 (5 bases). This TCR came from a human donor in good health (CMV status not recorded). Some clones in this sample may be carry-over from other donors' samples. The CDR3 DNA reads TGCAGTGGGCTGCAAAAGGACTCCAATGAGCAGTTCTTC. It codes for CSGLQKDSNEQFF.